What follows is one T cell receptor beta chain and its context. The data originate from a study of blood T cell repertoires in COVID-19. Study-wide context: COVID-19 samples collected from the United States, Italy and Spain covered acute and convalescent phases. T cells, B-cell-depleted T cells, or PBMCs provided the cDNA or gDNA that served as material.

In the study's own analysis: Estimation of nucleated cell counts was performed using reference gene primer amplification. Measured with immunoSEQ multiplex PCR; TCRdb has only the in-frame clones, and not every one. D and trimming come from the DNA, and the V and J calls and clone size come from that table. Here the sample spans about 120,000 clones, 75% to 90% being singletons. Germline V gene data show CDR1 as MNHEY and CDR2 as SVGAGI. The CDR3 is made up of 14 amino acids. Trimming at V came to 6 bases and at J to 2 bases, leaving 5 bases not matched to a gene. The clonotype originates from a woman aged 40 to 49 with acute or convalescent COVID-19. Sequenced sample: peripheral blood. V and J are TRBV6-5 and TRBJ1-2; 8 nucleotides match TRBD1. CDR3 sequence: CASRSGTGNYGYTF. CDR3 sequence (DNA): TGTGCCAGCAGGTCCGGGACAGGCAACTATGGCTACACCTTC.